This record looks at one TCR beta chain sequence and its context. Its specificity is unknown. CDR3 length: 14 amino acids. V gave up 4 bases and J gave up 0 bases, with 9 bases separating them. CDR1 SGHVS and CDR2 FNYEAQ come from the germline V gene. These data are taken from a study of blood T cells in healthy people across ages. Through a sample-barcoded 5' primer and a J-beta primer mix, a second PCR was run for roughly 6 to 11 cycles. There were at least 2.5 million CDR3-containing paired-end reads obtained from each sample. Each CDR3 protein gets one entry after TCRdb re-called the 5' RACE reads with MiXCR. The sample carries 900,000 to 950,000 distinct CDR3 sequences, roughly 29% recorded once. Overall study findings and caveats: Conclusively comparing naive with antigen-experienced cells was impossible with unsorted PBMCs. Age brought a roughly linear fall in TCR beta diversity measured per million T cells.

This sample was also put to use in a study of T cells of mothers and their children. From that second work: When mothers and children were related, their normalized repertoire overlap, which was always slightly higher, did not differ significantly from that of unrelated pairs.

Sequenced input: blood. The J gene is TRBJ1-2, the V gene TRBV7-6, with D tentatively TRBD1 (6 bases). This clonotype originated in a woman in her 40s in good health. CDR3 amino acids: CASSSWTANYGYTF. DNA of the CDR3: TGTGCCAGCAGCTCGTGGACAGCTAACTATGGCTACACCTTC. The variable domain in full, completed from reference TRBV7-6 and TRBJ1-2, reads GAGVSQSPRYKVTKRGQDVALRCDPISGHVSLYWYRQALGQGPEFLTYFNYEAQQDKSGLPNDRFSAERPEGSISTLTIQRTEQRDSAMYRCASSSWTANYGYTFGSGTRLTVV.